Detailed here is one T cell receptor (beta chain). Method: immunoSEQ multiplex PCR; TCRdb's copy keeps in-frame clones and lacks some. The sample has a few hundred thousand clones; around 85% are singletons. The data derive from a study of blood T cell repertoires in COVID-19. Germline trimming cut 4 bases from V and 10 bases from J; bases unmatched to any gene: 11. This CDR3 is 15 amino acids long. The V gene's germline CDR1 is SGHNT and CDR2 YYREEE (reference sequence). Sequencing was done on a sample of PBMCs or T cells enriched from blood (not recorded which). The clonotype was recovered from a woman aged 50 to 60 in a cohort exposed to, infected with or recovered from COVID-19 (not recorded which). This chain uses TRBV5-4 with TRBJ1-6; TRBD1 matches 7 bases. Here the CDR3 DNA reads TGTGCCAGCAGCGGAGGGGGCTCGGTAGTCTCACCCCTCCACTTT. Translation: CASSGGGSVVSPLHF.